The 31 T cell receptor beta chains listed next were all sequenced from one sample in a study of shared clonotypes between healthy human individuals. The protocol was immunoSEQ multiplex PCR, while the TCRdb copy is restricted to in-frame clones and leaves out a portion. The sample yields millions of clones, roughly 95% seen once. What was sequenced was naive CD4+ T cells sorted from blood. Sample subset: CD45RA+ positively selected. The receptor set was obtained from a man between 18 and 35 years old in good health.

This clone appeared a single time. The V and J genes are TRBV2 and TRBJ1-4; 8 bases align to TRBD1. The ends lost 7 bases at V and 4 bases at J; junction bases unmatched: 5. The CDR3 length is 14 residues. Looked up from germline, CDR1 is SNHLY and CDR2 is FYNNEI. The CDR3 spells CASNKDRVNEKLFF. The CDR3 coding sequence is TGTGCCAGCAATAAGGACAGGGTTAATGAAAAACTGTTTTTT. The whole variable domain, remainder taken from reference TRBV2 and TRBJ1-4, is EPEVTQTPSHQVTQMGQEVILRCVPISNHLYFYWYRQILGQKVEFLVSFYNNEISEKSEIFDDQFSVERPDGSNFTLKIRSTKLEDSAMYFCASNKDRVNEKLFFGSGTQLSVL.

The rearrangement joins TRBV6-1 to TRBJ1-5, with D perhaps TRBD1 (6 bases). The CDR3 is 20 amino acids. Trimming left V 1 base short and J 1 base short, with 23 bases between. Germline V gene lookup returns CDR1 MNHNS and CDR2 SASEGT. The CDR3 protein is CASSEGYEARGSSSNQPQHF. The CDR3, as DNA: TGTGCCAGCAGTGAAGGGTATGAGGCGAGGGGGAGTTCAAGCAATCAGCCCCAGCATTTT.

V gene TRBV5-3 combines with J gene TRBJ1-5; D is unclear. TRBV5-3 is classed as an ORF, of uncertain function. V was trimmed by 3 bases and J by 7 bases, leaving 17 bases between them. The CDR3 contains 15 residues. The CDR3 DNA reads TGTGCCAGAAGCTACGAAAAGGGCAAGGGCCAGCCCCAGCATTTT. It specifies CARSYEKGKGQPQHF.

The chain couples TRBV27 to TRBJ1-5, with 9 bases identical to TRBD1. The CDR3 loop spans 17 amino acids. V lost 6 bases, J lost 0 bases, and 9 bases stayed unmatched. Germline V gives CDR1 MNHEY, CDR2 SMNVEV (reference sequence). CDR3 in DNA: TGTGCCAGCAGGCGATATACGACAGGGGGTAGCAATCAGCCCCAGCATTTT. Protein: CASRRYTTGGSNQPQHF.

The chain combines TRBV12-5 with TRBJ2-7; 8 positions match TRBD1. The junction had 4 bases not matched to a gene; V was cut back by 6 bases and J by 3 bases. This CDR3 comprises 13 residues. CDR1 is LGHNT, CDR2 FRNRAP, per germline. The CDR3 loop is CASGPGQGYEQYF. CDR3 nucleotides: TGTGCTAGTGGCCCCGGACAGGGCTACGAGCAGTACTTC.

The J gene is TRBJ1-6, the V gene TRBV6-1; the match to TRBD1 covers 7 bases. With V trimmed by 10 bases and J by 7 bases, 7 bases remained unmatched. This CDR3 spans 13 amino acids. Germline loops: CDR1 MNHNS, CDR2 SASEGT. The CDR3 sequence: CATSDRVNSPLHF. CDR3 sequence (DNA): TGTGCCACTTCCGACAGGGTCAATTCACCCCTCCACTTT.

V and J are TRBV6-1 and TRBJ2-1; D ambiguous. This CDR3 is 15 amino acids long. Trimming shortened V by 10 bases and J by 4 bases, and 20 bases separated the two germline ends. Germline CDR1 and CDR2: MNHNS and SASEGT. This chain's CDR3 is CATTRAYEGYNEQFF. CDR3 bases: TGTGCCACCACCCGGGCCTATGAAGGGTACAATGAGCAGTTCTTC.

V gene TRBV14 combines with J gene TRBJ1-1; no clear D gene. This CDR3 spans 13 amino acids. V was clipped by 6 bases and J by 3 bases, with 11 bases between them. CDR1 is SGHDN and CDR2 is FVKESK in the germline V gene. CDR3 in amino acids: CASRRRWDTEAFF. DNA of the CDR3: TGTGCCAGCAGAAGGCGGTGGGACACTGAAGCTTTCTTT.

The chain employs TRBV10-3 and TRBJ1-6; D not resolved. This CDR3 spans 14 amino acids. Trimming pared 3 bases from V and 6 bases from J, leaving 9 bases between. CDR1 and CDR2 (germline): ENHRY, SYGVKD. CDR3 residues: CAISDSSGNSPLHF. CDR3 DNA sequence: TGTGCCATCAGTGATTCGTCAGGTAATTCACCCCTCCACTTT.

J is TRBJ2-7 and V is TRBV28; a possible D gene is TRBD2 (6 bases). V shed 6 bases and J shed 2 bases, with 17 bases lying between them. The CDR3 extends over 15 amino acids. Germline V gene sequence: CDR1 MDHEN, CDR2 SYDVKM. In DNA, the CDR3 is TGTGCCAGCAGGTTGGAGGGCTCGGTGACCTACGAGCAGTACTTC. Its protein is CASRLEGSVTYEQYF.

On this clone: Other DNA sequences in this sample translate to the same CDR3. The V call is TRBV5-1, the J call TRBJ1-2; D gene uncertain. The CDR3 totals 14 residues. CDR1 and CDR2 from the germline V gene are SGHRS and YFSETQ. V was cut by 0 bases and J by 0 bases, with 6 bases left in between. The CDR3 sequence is CASSLEGANYGYTF. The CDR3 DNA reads TGCGCCAGCAGCTTGGAGGGAGCTAACTATGGCTACACCTTC.

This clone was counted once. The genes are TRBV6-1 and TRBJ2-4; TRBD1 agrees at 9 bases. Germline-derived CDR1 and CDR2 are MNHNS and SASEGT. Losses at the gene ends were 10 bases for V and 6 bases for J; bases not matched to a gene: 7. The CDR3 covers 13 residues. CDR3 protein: CATEDRGTNIQYF. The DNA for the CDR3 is TGTGCCACCGAGGACAGGGGTACAAACATTCAGTACTTC.

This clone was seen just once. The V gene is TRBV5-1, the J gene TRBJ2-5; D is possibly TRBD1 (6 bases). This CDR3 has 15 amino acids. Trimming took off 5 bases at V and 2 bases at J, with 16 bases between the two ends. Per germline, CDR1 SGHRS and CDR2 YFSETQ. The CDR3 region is CASRGNRAQQETQYF. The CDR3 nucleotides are TGCGCCAGCAGAGGGAACAGGGCTCAACAAGAGACCCAGTACTTC.

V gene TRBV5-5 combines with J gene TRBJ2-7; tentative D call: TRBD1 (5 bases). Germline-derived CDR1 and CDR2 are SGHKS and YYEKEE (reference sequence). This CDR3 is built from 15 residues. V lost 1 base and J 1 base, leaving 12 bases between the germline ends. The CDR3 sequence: CASSLSGLDSYEQYF. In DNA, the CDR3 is TGTGCCAGCAGCTTGTCAGGGCTCGATTCCTACGAGCAGTACTTC.

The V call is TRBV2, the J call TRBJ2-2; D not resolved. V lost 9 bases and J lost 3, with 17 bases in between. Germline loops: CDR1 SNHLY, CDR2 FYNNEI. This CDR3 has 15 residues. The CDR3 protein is CASKLGLSDTGELFF. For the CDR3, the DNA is TGTGCCAGTAAGCTGGGCTTATCGGACACCGGGGAGCTGTTTTTT.

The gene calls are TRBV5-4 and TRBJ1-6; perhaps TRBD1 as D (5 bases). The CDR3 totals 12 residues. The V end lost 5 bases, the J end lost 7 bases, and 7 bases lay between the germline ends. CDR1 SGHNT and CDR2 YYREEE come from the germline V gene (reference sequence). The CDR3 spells CASSWTNSPLHF. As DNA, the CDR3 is TGTGCCAGCAGTTGGACAAATTCACCCCTCCACTTT.

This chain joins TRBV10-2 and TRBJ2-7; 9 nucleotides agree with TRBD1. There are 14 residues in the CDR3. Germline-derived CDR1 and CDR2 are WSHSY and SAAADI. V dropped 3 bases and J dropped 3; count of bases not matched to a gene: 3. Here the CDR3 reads CASSDRQGGYEQYF. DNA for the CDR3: TGCGCCAGCAGTGATCGACAGGGGGGCTACGAGCAGTACTTC.

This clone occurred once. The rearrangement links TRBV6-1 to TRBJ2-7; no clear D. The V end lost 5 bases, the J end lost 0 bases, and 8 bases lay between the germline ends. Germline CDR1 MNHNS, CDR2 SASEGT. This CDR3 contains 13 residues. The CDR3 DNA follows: TGTGCCAGCAGTTGGGTAAGCTCCTACGAGCAGTACTTC. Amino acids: CASSWVSSYEQYF.

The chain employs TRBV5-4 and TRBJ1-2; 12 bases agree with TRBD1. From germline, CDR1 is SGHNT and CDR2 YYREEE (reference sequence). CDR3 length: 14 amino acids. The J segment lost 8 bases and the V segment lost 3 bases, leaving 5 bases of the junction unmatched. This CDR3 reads CASSSGQGARGYTF. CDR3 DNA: TGTGCCAGCAGCTCGGGACAGGGGGCTCGAGGCTACACCTTC.

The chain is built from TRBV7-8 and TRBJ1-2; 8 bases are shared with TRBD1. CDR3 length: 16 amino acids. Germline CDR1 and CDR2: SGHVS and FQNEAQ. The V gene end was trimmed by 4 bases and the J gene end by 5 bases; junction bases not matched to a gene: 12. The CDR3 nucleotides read TGTGCCAGCAGCTGGGACAGGAGTTTGCCTTCTTATGGCTACACCTTC. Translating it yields CASSWDRSLPSYGYTF.

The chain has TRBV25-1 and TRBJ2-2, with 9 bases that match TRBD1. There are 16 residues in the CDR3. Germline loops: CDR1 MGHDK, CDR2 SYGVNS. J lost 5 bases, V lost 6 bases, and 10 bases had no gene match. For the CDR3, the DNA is TGTGCCAGCAGACCTCCGGGACAGGGAGGAACCGGGGAGCTGTTTTTT. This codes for CASRPPGQGGTGELFF.

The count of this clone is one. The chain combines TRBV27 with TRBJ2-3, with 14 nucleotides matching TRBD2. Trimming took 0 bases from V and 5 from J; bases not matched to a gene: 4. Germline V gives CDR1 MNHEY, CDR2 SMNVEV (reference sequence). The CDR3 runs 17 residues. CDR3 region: CASSLSGTSGRLDTQYF. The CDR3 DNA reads TGTGCCAGCAGTTTATCGGGGACTAGCGGGAGATTAGATACGCAGTATTTT.

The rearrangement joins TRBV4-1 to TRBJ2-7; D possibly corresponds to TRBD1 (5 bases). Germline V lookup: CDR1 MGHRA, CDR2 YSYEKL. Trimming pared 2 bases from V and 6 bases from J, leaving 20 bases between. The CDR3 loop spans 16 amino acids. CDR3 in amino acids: CASSQREGQGRSEQYF. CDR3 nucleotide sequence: TGCGCCAGCAGCCAAAGGGAAGGGCAGGGCCGATCCGAGCAGTACTTC.

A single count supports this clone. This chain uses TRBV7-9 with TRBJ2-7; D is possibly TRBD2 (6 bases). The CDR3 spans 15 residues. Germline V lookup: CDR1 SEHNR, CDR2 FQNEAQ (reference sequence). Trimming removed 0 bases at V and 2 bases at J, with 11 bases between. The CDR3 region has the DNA TGTGCCAGCAGCTTAGCGGGACTCCCAACCTACGAGCAGTACTTC. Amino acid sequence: CASSLAGLPTYEQYF.

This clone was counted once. The CDR3 DNA reads as TGCGCCAGCAGTGTGGGATCGAACACTGAAGCTTTCTTT. Amino acid sequence: CASSVGSNTEAFF. V is TRBV5-1 and J is TRBJ1-1; D gene unclear. There are 13 residues in the CDR3. V dropped 5 bases and J dropped 1 base, with 9 bases sitting between them. Looked up from germline, CDR1 is SGHRS and CDR2 is YFSETQ.

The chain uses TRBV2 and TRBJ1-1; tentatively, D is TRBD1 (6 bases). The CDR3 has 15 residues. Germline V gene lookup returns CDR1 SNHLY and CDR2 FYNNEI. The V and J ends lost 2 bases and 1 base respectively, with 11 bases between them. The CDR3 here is CASSETGSSNTEAFF. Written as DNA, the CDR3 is TGTGCCAGCAGTGAAACAGGGTCCTCGAACACTGAAGCTTTCTTT.

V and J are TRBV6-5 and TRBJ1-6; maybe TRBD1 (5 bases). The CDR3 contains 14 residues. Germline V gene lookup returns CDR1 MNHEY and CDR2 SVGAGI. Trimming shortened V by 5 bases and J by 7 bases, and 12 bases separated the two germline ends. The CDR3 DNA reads TGTGCCAGCAGTCGGGGCCAGATAAATTCACCCCTCCACTTT. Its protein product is CASSRGQINSPLHF.

The CDR3 DNA reads as TGTGCCAGCACCACCGCTGGGAAAGAGACCCAGTACTTC. Amino acid sequence: CASTTAGKETQYF. The V and J genes are TRBV6-5 and TRBJ2-5, with unresolved D. Germline lookup yields CDR1 MNHEY and CDR2 SVGAGI. This CDR3 has 13 residues. The ends were cut back, 7 bases at V and 3 bases at J, with 12 bases in the middle.

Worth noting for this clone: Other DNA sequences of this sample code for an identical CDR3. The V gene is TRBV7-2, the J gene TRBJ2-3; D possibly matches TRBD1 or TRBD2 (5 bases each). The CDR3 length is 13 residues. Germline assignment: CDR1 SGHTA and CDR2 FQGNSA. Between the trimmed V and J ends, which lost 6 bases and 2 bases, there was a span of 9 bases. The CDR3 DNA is TGTGCCAGCAGTCCAGGGACCACAGATACGCAGTATTTT. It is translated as CASSPGTTDTQYF. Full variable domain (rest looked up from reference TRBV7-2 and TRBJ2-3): GAGVSQSPSNKVTEKGKDVELRCDPISGHTALYWYRQSLGQGLEFLIYFQGNSAPDKSGLPSDRFSAERTGGSVSTLTIQRTQQEDSAVYLCASSPGTTDTQYFGPGTRLTVL.

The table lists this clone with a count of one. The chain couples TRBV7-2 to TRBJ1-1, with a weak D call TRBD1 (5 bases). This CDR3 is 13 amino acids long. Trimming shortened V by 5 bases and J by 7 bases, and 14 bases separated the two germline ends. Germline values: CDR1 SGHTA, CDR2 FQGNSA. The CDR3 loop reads CASSQAVGREAFF. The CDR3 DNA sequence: TGTGCCAGCAGCCAAGCGGTGGGACGTGAAGCTTTCTTT.

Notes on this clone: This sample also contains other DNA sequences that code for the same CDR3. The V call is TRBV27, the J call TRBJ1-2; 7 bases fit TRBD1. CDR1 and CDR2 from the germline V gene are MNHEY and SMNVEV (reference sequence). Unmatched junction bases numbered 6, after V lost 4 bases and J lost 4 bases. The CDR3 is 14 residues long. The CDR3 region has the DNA TGTGCCAGCAGTTACCGACAGGGTGGCTATGGCTACACCTTC. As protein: CASSYRQGGYGYTF.